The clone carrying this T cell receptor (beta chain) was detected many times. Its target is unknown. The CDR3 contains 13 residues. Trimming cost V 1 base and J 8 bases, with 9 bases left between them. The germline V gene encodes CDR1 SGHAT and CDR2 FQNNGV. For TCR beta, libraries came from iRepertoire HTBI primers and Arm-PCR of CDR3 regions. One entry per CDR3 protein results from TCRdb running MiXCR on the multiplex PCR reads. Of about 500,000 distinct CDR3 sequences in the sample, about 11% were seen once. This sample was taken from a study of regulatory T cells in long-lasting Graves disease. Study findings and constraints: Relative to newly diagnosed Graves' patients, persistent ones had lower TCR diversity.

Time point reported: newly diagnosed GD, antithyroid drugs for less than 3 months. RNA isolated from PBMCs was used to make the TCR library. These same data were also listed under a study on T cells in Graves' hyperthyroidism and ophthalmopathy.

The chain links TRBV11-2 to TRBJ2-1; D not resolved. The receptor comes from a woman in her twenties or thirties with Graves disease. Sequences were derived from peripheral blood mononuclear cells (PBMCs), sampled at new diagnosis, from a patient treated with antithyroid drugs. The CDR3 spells CASSLAPRDEQFF. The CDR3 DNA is TGTGCCAGCAGCTTAGCCCCCCGCGATGAGCAGTTCTTC.